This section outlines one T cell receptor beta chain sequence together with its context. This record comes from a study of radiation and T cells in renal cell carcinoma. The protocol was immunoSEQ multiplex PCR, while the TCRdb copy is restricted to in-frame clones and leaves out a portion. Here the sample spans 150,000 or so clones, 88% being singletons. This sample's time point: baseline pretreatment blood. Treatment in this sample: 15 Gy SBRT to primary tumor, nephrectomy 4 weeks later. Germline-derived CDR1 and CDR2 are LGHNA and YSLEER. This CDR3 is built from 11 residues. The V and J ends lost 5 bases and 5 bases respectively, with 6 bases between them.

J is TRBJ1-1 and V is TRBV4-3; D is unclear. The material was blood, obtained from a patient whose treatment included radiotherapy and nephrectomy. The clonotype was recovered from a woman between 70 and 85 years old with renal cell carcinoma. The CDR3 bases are TGCGCCAGCAGCTGGGGAACTGAAGCTTTCTTT. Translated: CASSWGTEAFF.